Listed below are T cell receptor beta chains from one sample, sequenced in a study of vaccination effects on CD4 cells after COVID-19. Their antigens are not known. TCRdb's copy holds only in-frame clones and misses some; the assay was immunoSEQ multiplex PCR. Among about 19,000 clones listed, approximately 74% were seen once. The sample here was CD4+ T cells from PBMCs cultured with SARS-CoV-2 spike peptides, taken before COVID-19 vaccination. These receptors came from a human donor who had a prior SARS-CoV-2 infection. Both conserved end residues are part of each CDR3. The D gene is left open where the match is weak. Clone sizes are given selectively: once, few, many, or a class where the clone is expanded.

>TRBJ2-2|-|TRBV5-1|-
TGCGCCAGCAGCTTACAGCGCGCGAACACCGGGGAGCTGTTTTTT
CASSLQRANTGELFF
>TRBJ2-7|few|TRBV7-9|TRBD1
TGTGCCAGCAGCTTAGGTACGCGGACAACAGGGGGCTCCTACGAGCAGTACTTC
CASSLGTRTTGGSYEQYF
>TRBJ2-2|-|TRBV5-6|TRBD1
TGTGCCAGCAGCTTTGTGGACAGGGAAGTCTCCGGGGAGCTGTTTTTT
CASSFVDREVSGELFF
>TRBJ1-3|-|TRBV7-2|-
TGTGCCAGCAGTCCAACACTCTCTGGAAACACCATATATTTT
CASSPTLSGNTIYF
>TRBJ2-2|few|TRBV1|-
TGCACCAGCAGCCCACCGACCCGGCCGGTAGCGGGGGAAATCGGGGAGCTGTTTTTT
CTSSPPTRPVAGEIGELFF
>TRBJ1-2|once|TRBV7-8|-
TGTGCCAGCAGCCCACTGGGGGGCTATGGCTACACCTTC
CASSPLGGYGYTF
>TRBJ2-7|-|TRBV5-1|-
TGCGCCAGCAGCTTGACCACAGGGAACGAGCAGTACTTC
CASSLTTGNEQYF
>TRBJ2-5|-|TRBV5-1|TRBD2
TGCGCCAGCAGCCCGGGACTAGTAACTCAAGAGACCCAGTACTTC
CASSPGLVTQETQYF
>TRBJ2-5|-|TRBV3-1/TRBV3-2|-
TGTGCCAGCAGCCAAGAATACGGGGAGTACCAAGAGACCCAGTACTTC
CASSQEYGEYQETQYF
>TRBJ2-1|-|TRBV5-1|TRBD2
TGCGCCAGCAGCAGGACTAGCGGGAGCTACAATGAGCAGTTCTTC
CASSRTSGSYNEQFF
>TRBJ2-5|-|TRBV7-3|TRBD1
TGTGCCAGCAGCACAGGGGGAGCTGAGACCCAGTACTTC
CASSTGGAETQYF
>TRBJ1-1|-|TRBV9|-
TGTGCCAGCAGCGTAACAGACAACTCCGCGGACAGACTCAACACTGAAGCTTTCTTT
CASSVTDNSADRLNTEAFF
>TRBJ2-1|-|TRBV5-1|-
TGCGCCAGCAGCTTCCTCGTCCGAGGTGAGCAGTTCTTC
CASSFLVRGEQFF
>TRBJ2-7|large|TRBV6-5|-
TGTGCCAGCAGTTCAACAGGGTTTTCCTCCTACGAGCAGTACTTC
CASSSTGFSSYEQYF
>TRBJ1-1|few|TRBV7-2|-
TGTGCCAGCAGCTTAGACAGAAACACTGAAGCTTTCTTT
CASSLDRNTEAFF
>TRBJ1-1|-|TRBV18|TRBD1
TGTGCCAGCTCACCACCCAACAGGGGGACGAACACTGAAGCTTTCTTT
CASSPPNRGTNTEAFF
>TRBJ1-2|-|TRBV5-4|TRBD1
TGTGCCAGCAGCCCGGACAGGTTCTATGGCTACACCTTC
CASSPDRFYGYTF
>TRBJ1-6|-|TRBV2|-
TGTGCCAGCAGTGGGGCAGTGGGTGGTTCACCCCTCCACTTT
CASSGAVGGSPLHF
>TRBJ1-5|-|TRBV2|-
TGTGCCAGCAGCTTGACAAGGAGGGTCGTTTATCAGCCCCAGCATTTT
CASSLTRRVVYQPQHF
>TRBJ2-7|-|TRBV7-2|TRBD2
TGTGCCAGCAGCTTACACGGGACTAGCGGTTCCTACGAGCAGTACTTC
CASSLHGTSGSYEQYF
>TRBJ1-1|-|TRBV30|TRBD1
TGTGCCTGGAGTGTATACAGGGGGATAGCTTTCTTT
CAWSVYRGIAFF
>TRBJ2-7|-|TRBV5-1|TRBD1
TGCGCCAGCAGCTTGGCCGGGACAGCCTCCTACGAGCAGTACTTC
CASSLAGTASYEQYF
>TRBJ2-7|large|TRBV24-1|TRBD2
TGTGCCACCAGTGATCCTGGACTAGGTCGCCACGAGCAGTACTTC
CATSDPGLGRHEQYF
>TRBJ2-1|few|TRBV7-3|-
TGTGCCAGCAGCTCCGACCCACAGGGTGAGCAGTTCTTC
CASSSDPQGEQFF
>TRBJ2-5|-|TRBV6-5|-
TGTGCCAGCAACTCATATTCCGGGCAAGAGACCCAGTACTTC
CASNSYSGQETQYF
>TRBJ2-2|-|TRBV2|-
TGTGCCAGCAGTGACCAGGGCGGTATAGCCGGGGAGCTGTTTTTT
CASSDQGGIAGELFF
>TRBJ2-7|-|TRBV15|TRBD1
TGTGCCACCAGCAGAGCTCGACAGGGCTACGAGCAGTACTTC
CATSRARQGYEQYF
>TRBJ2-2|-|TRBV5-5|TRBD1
TGTGCCAGCAGCCCAACCGGGACAGGGGGCGCCGGCGGGGAGCTGTTTTTT
CASSPTGTGGAGGELFF
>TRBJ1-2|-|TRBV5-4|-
TGTGCCAGCAGCTTTCGAGGTATAGGCTACACCTTC
CASSFRGIGYTF
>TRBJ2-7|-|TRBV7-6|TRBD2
TGTGCCAGCAGTCTTAGCGGGGGGGCCCGGTACGAGCAGTACTTC
CASSLSGGARYEQYF
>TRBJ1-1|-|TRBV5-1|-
TGCGCCAGCAGGTATGAATTACAGGGAAAACGCACTGAAGCTTTCTTT
CASRYELQGKRTEAFF
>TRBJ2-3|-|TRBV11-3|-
TGTGCCAGCGGAAATCAATTGGATACGCAGTATTTT
CASGNQLDTQYF
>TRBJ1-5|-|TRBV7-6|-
TGTGCCAGCAGCTTATATCAGGGTCTCGGTCAGCCCCAGCATTTT
CASSLYQGLGQPQHF
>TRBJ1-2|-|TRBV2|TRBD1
TGTGCCAGCAGTGGACAGGGCCGGAACTATGGCTACACCTTC
CASSGQGRNYGYTF
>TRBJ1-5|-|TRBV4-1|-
TGCGCCAGCAGCCAAGAGAGGGATCAGCCCCAGCATTTT
CASSQERDQPQHF
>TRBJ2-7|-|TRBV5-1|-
TGCGCCAGCAGGCAGGGAGGCTCCTACGAGCAGTACTTC
CASRQGGSYEQYF
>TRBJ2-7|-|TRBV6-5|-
TGTGCCAGCAGTTCAGGGGGGAGGTGGTGGGACGAGCAGTACTTC
CASSSGGRWWDEQYF
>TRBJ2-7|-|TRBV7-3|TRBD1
TGTGCCAGCAGCCCCACACCCGGGACAGGAGTCGAGCAGTACTTC
CASSPTPGTGVEQYF
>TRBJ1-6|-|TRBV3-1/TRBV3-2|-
TGTGCCAGCAGCCAAGAAAGGACTATGCCCCTCCACTTT
CASSQERTMPLHF
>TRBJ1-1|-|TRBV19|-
TGTGCCAGTAAACCAGCATATATGAACACTGAAGCTTTCTTT
CASKPAYMNTEAFF
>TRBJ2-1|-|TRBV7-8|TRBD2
TGTGCCAGCAGCTTAGCGTTGCGGGAGGGCCGAGAGCAGTTCTTC
CASSLALREGREQFF
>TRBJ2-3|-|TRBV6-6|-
TGTGCCAGCAGTTCCCAGGGGGGAGGCACAGATACGCAGTATTTT
CASSSQGGGTDTQYF
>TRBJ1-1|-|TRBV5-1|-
TGCGCCAGCAGCTCTTTAACGGACAGCTACACTGAAGCTTTCTTT
CASSSLTDSYTEAFF
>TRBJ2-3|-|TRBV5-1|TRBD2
TGCGCCACAACATCCCTCGCGTATCCCATCCCTGTAGCGGGGGGGCCATACGGGTCAGATACGCAGTATTTT
CATTSLAYPIPVAGGPYGSDTQYF
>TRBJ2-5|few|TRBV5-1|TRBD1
TGCGCCAGCAGGAAGGGGGCGTTAGAGACCCAGTACTTC
CASRKGALETQYF
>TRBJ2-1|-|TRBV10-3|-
TGTGCCATCAGGCCGCAGGGTAGCTCCTACAATGAGCAGTTCTTC
CAIRPQGSSYNEQFF
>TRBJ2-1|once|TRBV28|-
TGTGCCAGCAGTTTAAGCGCAGGGCTTCCGTTCTTC
CASSLSAGLPFF